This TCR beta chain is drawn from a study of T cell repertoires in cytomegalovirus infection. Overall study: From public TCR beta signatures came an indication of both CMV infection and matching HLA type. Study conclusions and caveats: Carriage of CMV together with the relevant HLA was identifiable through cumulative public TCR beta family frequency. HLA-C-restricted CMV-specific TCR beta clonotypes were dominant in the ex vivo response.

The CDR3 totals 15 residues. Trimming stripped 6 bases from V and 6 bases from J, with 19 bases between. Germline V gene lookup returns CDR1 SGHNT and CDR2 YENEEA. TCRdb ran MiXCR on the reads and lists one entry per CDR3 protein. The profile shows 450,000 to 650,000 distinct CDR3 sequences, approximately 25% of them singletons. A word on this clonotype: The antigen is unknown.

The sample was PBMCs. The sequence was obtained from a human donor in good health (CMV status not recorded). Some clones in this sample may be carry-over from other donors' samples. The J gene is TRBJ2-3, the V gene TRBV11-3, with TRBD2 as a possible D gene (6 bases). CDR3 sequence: CASSPPGREYDTQYF. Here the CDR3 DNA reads TGTGCCAGCAGTCCCCCCGGGCGGGAATACGATACGCAGTATTTT.